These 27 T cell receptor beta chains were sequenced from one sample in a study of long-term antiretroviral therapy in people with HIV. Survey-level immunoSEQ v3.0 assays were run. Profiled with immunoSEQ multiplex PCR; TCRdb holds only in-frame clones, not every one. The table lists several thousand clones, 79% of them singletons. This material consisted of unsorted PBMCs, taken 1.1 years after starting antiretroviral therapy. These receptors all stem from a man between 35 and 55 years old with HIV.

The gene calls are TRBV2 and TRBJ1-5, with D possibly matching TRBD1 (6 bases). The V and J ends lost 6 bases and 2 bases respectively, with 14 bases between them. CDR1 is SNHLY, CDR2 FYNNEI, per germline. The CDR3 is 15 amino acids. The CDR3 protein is CASRDRQEGNQPQHF. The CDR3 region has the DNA TGTGCCAGCAGGGACAGACAGGAGGGCAATCAGCCCCAGCATTTT.

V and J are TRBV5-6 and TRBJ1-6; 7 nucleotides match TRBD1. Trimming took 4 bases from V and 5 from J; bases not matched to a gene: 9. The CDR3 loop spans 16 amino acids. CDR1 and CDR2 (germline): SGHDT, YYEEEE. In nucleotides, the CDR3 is TGTGCCAGCAGCCCTCGACTGACAGGGAATAATTCACCCCTCCACTTT. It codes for CASSPRLTGNNSPLHF.

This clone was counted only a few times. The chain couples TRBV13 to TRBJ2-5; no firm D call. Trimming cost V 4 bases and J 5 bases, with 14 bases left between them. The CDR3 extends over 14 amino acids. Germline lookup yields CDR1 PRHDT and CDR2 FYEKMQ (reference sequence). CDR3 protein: CASSSYSQAETQYF. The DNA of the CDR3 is TGTGCCAGCAGCTCGTATTCTCAGGCGGAGACCCAGTACTTC.

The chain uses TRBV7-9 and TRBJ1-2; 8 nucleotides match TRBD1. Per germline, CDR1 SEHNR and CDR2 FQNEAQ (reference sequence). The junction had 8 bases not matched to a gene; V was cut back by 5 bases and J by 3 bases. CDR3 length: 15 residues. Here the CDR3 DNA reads TGTGCCAGCAGCCCTGACAGGGGAGGAGACTATGGCTACACCTTC. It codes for CASSPDRGGDYGYTF.

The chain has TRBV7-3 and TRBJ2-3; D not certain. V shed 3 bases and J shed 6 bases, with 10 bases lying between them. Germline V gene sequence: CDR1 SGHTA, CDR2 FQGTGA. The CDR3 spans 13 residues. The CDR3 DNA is TGTGCCAGCAGCTTTAAAGGGTTGGATACGCAGTATTTT. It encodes CASSFKGLDTQYF.

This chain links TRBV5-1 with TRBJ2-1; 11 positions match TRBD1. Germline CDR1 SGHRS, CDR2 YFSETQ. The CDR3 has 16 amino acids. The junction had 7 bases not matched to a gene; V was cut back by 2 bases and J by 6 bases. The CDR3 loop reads CASSFGQGATANEQFF. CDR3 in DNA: TGCGCCAGCAGCTTCGGACAGGGGGCTACGGCCAATGAGCAGTTCTTC.

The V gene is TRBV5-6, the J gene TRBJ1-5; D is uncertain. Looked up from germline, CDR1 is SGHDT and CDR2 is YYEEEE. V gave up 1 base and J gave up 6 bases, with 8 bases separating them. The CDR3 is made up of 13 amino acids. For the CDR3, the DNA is TGTGCCAGCAGCTTGTGGCAGATTCAGCCCCAGCATTTT. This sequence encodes CASSLWQIQPQHF.

For the CDR3, the DNA is TGTGCCAGCAGCTTAGATCTAGCAGGGGGGTACGAGCAGTACTTC. Residues: CASSLDLAGGYEQYF. The chain is built from TRBV11-2 and TRBJ2-7; D is perhaps TRBD1 (7 bases). Germline CDR1 and CDR2: SGHAT and FQNNGV. The CDR3 covers 15 residues. The germline V and J ends were trimmed by 0 bases and 4 bases, with 13 bases remaining between them. The full variable domain, in which reference TRBV11-2 and TRBJ2-7 provide the parts outside the CDR3, is EAGVAQSPRYKIIEKRQSVAFWCNPISGHATLYWYQQILGQGPKLLIQFQNNGVVDDSQLPKDRFSAERLKGVDSTLKIQPAKLEDSAVYLCASSLDLAGGYEQYFGPGTRLTVT.

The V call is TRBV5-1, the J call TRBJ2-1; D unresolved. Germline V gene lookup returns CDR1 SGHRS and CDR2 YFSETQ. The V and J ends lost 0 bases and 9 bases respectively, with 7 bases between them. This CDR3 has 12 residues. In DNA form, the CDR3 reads TGCGCCAGCAGCTTGGCGGTGAGTGAGCAGTTCTTC. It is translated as CASSLAVSEQFF.

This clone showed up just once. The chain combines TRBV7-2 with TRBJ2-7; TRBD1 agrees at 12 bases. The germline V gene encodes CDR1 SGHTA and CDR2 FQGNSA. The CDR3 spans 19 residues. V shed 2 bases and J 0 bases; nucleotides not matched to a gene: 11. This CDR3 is CASSLYGTGGLTSSYEQYF. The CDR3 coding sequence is TGTGCCAGCAGCTTATATGGGACAGGGGGCCTGACGAGCTCCTACGAGCAGTACTTC.

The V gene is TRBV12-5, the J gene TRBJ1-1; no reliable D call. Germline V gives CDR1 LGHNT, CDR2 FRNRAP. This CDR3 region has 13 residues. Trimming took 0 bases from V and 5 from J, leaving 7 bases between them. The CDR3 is CASGLVENTEAFF. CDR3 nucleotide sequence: TGTGCTAGTGGTTTGGTCGAGAATACTGAAGCTTTCTTT.

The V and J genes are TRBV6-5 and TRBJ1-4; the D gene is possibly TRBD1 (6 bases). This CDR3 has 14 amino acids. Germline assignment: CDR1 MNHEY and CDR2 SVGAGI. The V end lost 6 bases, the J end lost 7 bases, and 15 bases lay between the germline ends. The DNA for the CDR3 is TGTGCCAGCAGCTCCTACGGGACATCTGAAAAACTGTTTTTT. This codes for CASSSYGTSEKLFF.

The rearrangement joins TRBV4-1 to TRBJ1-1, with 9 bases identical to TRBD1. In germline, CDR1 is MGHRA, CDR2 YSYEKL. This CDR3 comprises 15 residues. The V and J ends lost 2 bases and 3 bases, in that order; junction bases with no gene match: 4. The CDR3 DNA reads TGCGCCAGCAGCCAATTGACAGGGGGGGACACTGAAGCTTTCTTT. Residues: CASSQLTGGDTEAFF.

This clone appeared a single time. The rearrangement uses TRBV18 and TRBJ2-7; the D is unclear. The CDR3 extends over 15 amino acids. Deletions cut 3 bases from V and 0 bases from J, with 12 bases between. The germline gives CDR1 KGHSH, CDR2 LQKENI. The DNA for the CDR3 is TGTGCCAGCTCACCGACCGATAAGAGCTCCTACGAGCAGTACTTC. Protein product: CASSPTDKSSYEQYF.

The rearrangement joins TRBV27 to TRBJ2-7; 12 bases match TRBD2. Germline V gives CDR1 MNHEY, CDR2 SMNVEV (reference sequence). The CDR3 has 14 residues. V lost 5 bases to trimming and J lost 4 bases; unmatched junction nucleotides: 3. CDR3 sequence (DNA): TGTGCCAGCAGTGCGGGACTAGCGGGTTACGAGCAGTACTTC. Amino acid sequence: CASSAGLAGYEQYF.

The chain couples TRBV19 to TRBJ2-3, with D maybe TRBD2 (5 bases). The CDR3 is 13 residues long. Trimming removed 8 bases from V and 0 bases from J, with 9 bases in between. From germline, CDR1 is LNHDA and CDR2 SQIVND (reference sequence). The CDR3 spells CASGELSTDTQYF. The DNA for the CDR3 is TGTGCCAGTGGGGAGTTGAGCACAGATACGCAGTATTTT. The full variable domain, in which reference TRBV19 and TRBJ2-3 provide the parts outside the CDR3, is DGGITQSPKYLFRKEGQNVTLSCEQNLNHDAMYWYRQDPGQGLRLIYYSQIVNDFQKGDIAEGYSVSREKKESFPLTVTSAQKNPTAFYLCASGELSTDTQYFGPGTRLTVL.

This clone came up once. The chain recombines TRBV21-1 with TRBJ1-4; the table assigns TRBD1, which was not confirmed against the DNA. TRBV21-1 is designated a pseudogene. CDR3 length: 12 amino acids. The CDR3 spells CASSVTGGKLFF. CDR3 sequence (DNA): TGTGCCAGCAGCGTAACAGGGGGGAAACTGTTTTTT.

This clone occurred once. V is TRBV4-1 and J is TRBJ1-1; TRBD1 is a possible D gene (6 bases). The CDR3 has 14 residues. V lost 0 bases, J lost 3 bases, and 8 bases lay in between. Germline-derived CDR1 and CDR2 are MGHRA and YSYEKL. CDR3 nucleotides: TGCGCCAGCAGCCAAGATCAGGGGTACACTGAAGCTTTCTTT. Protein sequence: CASSQDQGYTEAFF.

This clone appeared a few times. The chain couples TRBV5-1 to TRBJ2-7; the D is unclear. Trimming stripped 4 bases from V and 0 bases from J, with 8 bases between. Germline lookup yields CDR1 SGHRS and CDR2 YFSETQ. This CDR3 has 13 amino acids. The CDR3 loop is CASSAAASYEQYF. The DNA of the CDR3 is TGCGCCAGCAGCGCCGCGGCCTCCTACGAGCAGTACTTC.

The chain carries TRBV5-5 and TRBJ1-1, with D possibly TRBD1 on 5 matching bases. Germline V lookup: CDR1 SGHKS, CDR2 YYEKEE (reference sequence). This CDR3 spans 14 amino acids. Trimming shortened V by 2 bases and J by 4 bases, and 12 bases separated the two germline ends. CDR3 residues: CASSLAGLGTEAFF. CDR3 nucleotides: TGTGCCAGCAGCTTAGCAGGGCTCGGCACTGAAGCTTTCTTT. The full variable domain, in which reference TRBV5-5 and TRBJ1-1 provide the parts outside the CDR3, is DAGVTQSPTHLIKTRGQQVTLRCSPISGHKSVSWYQQVLGQGPQFIFQYYEKEERGRGNFPDRFSARQFPNYSSELNVNALLLGDSALYLCASSLAGLGTEAFFGQGTRLTVV.

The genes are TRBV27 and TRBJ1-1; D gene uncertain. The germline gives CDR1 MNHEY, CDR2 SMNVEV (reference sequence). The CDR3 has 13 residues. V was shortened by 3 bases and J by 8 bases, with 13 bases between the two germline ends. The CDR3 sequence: CASSFITGREAFF. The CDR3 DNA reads TGTGCCAGCAGTTTCATAACCGGGAGAGAAGCTTTCTTT.

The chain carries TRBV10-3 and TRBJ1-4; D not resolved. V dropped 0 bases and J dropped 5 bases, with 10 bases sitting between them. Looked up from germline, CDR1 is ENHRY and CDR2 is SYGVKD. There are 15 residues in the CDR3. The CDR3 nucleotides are TGTGCCATCAGTGAGTCGGGCGTCGCGAATGAAAAACTGTTTTTT. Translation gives CAISESGVANEKLFF.

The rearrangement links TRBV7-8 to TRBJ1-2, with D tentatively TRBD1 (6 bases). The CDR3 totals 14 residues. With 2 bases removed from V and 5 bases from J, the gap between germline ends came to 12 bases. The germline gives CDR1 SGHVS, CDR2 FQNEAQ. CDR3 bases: TGTGCCAGCAGCTTATATGGAGGGGGGTATGGCTACACCTTC. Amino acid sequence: CASSLYGGGYGYTF.

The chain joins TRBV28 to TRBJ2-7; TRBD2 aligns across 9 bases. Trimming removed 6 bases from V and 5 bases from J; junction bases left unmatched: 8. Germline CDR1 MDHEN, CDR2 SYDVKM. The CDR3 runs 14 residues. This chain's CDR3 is CASSSLAGSDEQYF. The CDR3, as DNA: TGTGCCAGCAGCTCCCTAGCGGGGTCGGACGAGCAGTACTTC.

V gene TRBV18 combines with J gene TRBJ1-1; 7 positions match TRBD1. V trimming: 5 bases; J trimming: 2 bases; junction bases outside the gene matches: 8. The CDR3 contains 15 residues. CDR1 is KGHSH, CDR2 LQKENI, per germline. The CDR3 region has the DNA TGTGCCAGCTCATTCGGGACAGCCCTTAACACTGAAGCTTTCTTT. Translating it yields CASSFGTALNTEAFF.

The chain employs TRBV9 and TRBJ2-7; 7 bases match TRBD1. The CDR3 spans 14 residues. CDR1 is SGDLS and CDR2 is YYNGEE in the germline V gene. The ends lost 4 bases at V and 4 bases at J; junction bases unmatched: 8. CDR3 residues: CASSPGGGPYEQYF. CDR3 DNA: TGTGCCAGCAGCCCAGGGGGTGGTCCGTACGAGCAGTACTTC. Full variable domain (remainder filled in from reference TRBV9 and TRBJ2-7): DSGVTQTPKHLITATGQRVTLRCSPRSGDLSVYWYQQSLDQGLQFLIQYYNGEERAKGNILERFSAQQFPDLHSELNLSSLELGDSALYFCASSPGGGPYEQYFGPGTRLTVT.

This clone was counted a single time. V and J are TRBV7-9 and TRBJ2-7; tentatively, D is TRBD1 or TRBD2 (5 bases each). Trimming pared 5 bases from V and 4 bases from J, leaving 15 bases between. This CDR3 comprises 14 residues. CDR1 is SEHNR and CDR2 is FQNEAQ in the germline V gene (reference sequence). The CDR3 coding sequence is TGTGCCAGCAGCGACACCGGGACCGCTTACGAGCAGTACTTC. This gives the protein CASSDTGTAYEQYF.